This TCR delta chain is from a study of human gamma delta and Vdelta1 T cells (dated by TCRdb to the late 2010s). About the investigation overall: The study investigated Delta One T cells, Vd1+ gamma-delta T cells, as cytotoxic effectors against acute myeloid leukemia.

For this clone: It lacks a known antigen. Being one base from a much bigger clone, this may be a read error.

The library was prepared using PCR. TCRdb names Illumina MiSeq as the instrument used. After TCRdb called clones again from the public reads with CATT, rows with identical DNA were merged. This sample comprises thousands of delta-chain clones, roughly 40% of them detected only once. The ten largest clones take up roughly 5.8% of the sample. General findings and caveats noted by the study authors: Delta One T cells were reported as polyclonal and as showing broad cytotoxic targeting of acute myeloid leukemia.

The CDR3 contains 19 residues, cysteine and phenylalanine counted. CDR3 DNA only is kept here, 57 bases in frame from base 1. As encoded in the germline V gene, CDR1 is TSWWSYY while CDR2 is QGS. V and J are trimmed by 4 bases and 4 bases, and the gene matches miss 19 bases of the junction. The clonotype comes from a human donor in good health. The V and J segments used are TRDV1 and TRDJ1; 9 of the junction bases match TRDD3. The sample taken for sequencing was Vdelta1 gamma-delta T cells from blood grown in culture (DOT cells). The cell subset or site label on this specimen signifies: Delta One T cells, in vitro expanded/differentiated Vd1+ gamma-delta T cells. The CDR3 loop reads CALGGRSSDYSWGIDKLIF. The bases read TGTGCTCTTGGGGGAAGATCTTCCGACTATAGCTGGGGGATCGATAAACTCATCTTT.